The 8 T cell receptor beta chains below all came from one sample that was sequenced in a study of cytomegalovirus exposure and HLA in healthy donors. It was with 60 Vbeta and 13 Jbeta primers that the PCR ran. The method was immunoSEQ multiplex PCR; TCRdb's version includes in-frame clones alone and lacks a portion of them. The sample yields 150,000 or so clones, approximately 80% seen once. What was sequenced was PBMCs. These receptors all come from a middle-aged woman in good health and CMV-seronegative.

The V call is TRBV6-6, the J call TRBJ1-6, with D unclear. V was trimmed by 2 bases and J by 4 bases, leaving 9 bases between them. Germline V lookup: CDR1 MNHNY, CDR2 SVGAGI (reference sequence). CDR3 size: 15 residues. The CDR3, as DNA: TGTGCCAGCAGTTACAGAGAAGAATATAATTCACCCCTCCACTTT. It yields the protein CASSYREEYNSPLHF.

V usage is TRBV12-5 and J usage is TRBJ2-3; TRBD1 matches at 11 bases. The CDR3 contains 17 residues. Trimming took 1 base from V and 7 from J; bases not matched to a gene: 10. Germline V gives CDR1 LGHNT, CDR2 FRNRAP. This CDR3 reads CASGLAPGQGVSNTQYF. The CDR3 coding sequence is TGTGCTAGTGGTTTGGCGCCGGGACAGGGGGTTTCGAATACGCAGTATTTT.

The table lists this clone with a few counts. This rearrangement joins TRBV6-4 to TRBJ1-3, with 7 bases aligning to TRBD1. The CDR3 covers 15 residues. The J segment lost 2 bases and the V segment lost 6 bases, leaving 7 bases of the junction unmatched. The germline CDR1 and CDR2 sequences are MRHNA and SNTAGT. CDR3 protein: CASSLGQAPGNTIYF. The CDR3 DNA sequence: TGTGCCAGCAGCCTCGGACAGGCCCCTGGAAACACCATATATTTT.

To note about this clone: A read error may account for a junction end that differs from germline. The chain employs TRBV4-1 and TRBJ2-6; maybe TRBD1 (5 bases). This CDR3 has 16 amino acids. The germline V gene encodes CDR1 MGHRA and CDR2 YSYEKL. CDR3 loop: CASSQVHSPGANGLTF. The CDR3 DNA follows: TGCGCCAGCAGCCAAGTCCATAGCCCTGGGGCCAACGGCCTGACTTTC.

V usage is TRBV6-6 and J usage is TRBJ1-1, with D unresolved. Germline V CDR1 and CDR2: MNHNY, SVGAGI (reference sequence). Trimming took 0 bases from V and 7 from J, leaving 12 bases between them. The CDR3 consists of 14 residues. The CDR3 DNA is TGTGCCAGCAGTTACTCGACCGGCAGGCTTGAAGCTTTCTTT. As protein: CASSYSTGRLEAFF.

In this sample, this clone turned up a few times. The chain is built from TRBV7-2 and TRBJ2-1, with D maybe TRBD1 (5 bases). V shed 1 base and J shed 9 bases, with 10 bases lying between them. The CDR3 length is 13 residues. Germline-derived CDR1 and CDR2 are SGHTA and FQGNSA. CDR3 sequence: CASSLEGWGEQFF. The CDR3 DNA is TGTGCCAGCAGCTTAGAGGGGTGGGGTGAGCAGTTCTTC.

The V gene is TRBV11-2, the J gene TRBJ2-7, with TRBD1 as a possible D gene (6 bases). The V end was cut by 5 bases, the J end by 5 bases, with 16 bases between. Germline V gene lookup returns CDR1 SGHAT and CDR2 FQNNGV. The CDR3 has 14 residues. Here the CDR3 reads CASSGNPGADEQYF. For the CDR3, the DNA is TGTGCCAGCAGCGGAAACCCAGGGGCGGACGAGCAGTACTTC.

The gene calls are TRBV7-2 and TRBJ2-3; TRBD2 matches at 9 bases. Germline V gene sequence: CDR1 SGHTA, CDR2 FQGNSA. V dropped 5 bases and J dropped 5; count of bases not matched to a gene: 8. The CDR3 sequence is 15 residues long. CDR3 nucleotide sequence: TGTGCCAGCAGCCCCCCGCTAGCGGGATTAGATACGCAGTATTTT. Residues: CASSPPLAGLDTQYF.